The 10 T cell receptor beta chains below all came from one sample that was sequenced in a study of Ad26.COV2.S vaccination and SARS-CoV-2 variants. The sample's treatment: around 19 received Ad26.COV2.S at low or high dose, single or two shots; 5 received placebo; per-sample allocation not given. Each sample was drawn 63 days after the first injection (of vaccine or placebo). Profiled with immunoSEQ multiplex PCR; TCRdb holds only in-frame clones, not every one. The profile shows around 300,000 clones, 88% of them singletons. The sequencing used peripheral blood, collected in a trial of Ad26.COV2.S vaccine versus placebo. The source of these receptors is a person between 18 and 60 years old who received the Ad26.COV2.S COVID-19 vaccine or a placebo.

The rearrangement links TRBV7-2 to TRBJ1-1; 10 nucleotides match TRBD1. CDR3 length: 15 amino acids. Germline values: CDR1 SGHTA, CDR2 FQGNSA. Losses at the gene ends were 5 bases for V and 4 bases for J; bases not matched to a gene: 7. CDR3: CASSRPGQGFTEAFF. DNA for the CDR3: TGTGCCAGCAGCCGCCCGGGACAGGGGTTCACTGAAGCTTTCTTT.

This chain connects TRBV9 to TRBJ2-1, with TRBD1 as a possible D gene (5 bases). The V end was cut by 0 bases, the J end by 4 bases, with 11 bases between. This CDR3 comprises 15 residues. From germline, CDR1 is SGDLS and CDR2 YYNGEE. CDR3 DNA sequence: TGTGCCAGCAGCGTAGGGGGCTTGGGGTACAATGAGCAGTTCTTC. It encodes CASSVGGLGYNEQFF.

This clone was seen a single time. V gene TRBV21-1 combines with J gene TRBJ1-3; TRBD1 was called by the table and not checked on the DNA. TRBV21-1 is annotated as a pseudogene. The CDR3 is 18 residues long. CDR3 sequence reads: CASSRGPGTGNSGNTIYF. The DNA for the CDR3 is TGTGCCAGCAGCCGCGGTCCCGGGACAGGGAACTCTGGAAACACCATATATTTT.

On this clone itself: Within the sample, other DNA sequences also encode this same CDR3. The chain links TRBV3-1 (or the pseudogene TRBV3-2) to TRBJ1-2, with D maybe TRBD1 (5 bases). CDR3 length: 13 amino acids. CDR1 is LGHDT, CDR2 YNNKEL, per germline (reference sequence). V lost 4 bases to trimming and J lost 1 base, with 7 bases between them. The CDR3: CASSPGVNYGYTF. In DNA, the CDR3 is TGTGCCAGCAGCCCGGGGGTTAACTATGGCTACACCTTC.

The rearrangement links TRBV5-1 to TRBJ1-4, with D unresolved. Germline assignment: CDR1 SGHRS and CDR2 YFSETQ. The CDR3 runs 15 residues. V lost 2 bases and J 4 bases, leaving 12 bases between the germline ends. CDR3 region: CASSFGSDLNEKLFF. CDR3 nucleotides: TGCGCCAGCAGCTTCGGCAGTGACCTTAATGAAAAACTGTTTTTT. The variable domain in full, with the rest retrieved from reference TRBV5-1 and TRBJ1-4, is KAGVTQTPRYLIKTRGQQVTLSCSPISGHRSVSWYQQTPGQGLQFLFEYFSETQRNKGNFPGRFSGRQFSNSRSEMNVSTLELGDSALYLCASSFGSDLNEKLFFGSGTQLSVL.

The gene calls are TRBV6-5 and TRBJ2-2; D may match TRBD1 or TRBD2 (5 bases each). V lost 5 bases, J lost 1 base, and 11 bases lay in between. Germline assignment: CDR1 MNHEY and CDR2 SVGAGI. The CDR3 covers 15 residues. CDR3 nucleotides: TGTGCCAGCAGTCCCCGGGGCCTGAACACCGGGGAGCTGTTTTTT. Protein sequence: CASSPRGLNTGELFF.

The chain couples TRBV30 to TRBJ2-1, with TRBD2 identical over 13 bases. There are 14 residues in the CDR3. The germline V gene encodes CDR1 GTSNPN and CDR2 SVGIG (reference sequence). Trimming took 2 bases from V and 9 from J; bases not matched to a gene: 4. In nucleotides, the CDR3 is TGTGCCTGGAGTTCCGGGACTAGCGGGATTGAGCAGTTCTTC. The encoded protein is CAWSSGTSGIEQFF.

This clone was observed a few times. The J gene is TRBJ1-2, the V gene TRBV15; D might be TRBD1 (5 bases). This CDR3 spans 16 amino acids. Germline CDR1 and CDR2: LNHNV and YYDKDF (reference sequence). V was clipped by 1 base and J by 0 bases, with 12 bases between them. CDR3 amino acids: CATSRGLGGANYGYTF. In DNA, the CDR3 is TGTGCCACCAGCAGAGGACTCGGGGGGGCTAACTATGGCTACACCTTC.

This chain uses TRBV6-5 with TRBJ1-1, with TRBD1 identical over 7 bases. Germline V CDR1 and CDR2: MNHEY, SVGAGI. Trimming at V came to 8 bases and at J to 2 bases, leaving 5 bases not matched to a gene. The CDR3 extends over 13 amino acids. In DNA form, the CDR3 reads TGTGCCAGCCGAGCAGGGGGTAACACTGAAGCTTTCTTT. Protein product: CASRAGGNTEAFF.

This chain links TRBV11-3 with TRBJ2-7, with TRBD2 matching over 13 bases. Germline V CDR1 and CDR2: SGHNT, YENEEA. The CDR3 has 16 amino acids. V lost 1 base to trimming and J lost 3 bases; unmatched junction nucleotides: 3. CDR3 protein: CASSLGTSGGIYEQYF. In DNA form, the CDR3 reads TGTGCCAGCAGCTTAGGGACTAGCGGGGGTATCTACGAGCAGTACTTC.